A single sample is the source of the 11 T cell receptor beta chains below, sequenced in a study of tumor-infiltrating lymphocytes in localized non-small cell lung cancer. Data came from immunoSEQ multiplex PCR; TCRdb stores just in-frame clones and leaves some out. The sample records roughly 16,000 clones, about 75% being singletons. Sequencing was performed on lung tumor tissue. The receptors here all came from a human donor with non-small cell lung cancer.

The V gene is TRBV27, the J gene TRBJ1-6; D is possibly TRBD1 (5 bases). The germline gives CDR1 MNHEY, CDR2 SMNVEV (reference sequence). V lost 5 bases and J lost 5, with 13 bases in between. This CDR3 comprises 15 residues. In nucleotides, the CDR3 is TGTGCCAGCAGTGCAGGGACGGATCATAATTCACCCCTCCACTTT. It yields the protein CASSAGTDHNSPLHF.

The chain carries TRBV14 and TRBJ2-1; D ambiguous. The germline V gene has CDR1 SGHDN and CDR2 FVKESK. CDR3 length equals 15 residues. Trimming pared 1 base from V and 6 bases from J, leaving 13 bases between. The CDR3, as DNA: TGTGCCAGCAGCCAAGCGTGGGTCCCTTTCAATGAGCAGTTCTTC. Translating it yields CASSQAWVPFNEQFF.

The chain links TRBV5-1 to TRBJ2-5; 10 bases line up with TRBD2. The CDR3 loop spans 17 amino acids. With 4 bases clipped from V and 5 bases from J, the junction kept 14 bases outside the gene matches. Germline CDR1 reads SGHRS; CDR2 reads YFSETQ. The CDR3 loop reads CASSPEAGGSLGETQYF. As DNA, the CDR3 is TGCGCCAGCAGCCCGGAAGCGGGAGGGTCCTTAGGGGAGACCCAGTACTTC.

J is TRBJ2-5 and V is TRBV11-2, with 12 nucleotides matching TRBD2. This CDR3 has 16 residues. From germline, CDR1 is SGHAT and CDR2 FQNNGV. The V gene end was trimmed by 1 base and the J gene end by 5 bases; junction bases not matched to a gene: 5. CDR3 coding DNA: TGTGCCAGCAGCTTAGCCGTAACTAGCGGGAGGGAGACCCAGTACTTC. Translation: CASSLAVTSGRETQYF.

This clone was detected a few times. The genes are TRBV10-3 and TRBJ2-3, with TRBD2 matching 13 bases. J gave up 2 bases and V 0 bases, and 5 bases lay outside the gene matches. The CDR3 consists of 18 residues. From germline, CDR1 is ENHRY and CDR2 SYGVKD. Written as DNA, the CDR3 is TGTGCCATCAGTGAGTCCGGGACTAGCGGGGCTAACACAGATACGCAGTATTTT. Residues: CAISESGTSGANTDTQYF.

The chain employs TRBV18 and TRBJ2-3, with D hard to call. CDR3 length: 13 residues. Trimming removed 0 bases at V and 4 bases at J, with 5 bases between. CDR1 is KGHSH and CDR2 is LQKENI in the germline V gene. The CDR3 sequence is CASSPPFPDTQYF. The CDR3 bases are TGTGCCAGCTCACCACCGTTCCCAGATACGCAGTATTTT.

CDR3 DNA sequence: TGTGCCAGCACCCGATTATCCGGGACAGTCGACGAGCAGTACTTC. This encodes CASTRLSGTVDEQYF. The rearrangement joins TRBV5-8 to TRBJ2-7; 7 bases align to TRBD1. The CDR3 totals 15 residues. Germline CDR1 SGHTS, CDR2 YDEGEE. The V segment lost 6 bases and the J segment 5 bases; nucleotides outside the gene matches: 14.

This chain uses TRBV27 with TRBJ2-1; a weak D match, TRBD2 (7 bases). Trimming removed 3 bases from V and 7 bases from J, with 25 bases in between. CDR3 length: 18 residues. The germline CDR1 and CDR2 sequences are MNHEY and SMNVEV (reference sequence). This chain's CDR3 is CASSFIPRGLAEDNEQFF. The CDR3, as DNA: TGTGCCAGCAGTTTCATTCCCAGGGGCCTAGCGGAGGATAATGAGCAGTTCTTC.

The chain recombines TRBV5-1 with TRBJ2-3; D is unclear. The V and J ends lost 0 bases and 4 bases respectively, with 12 bases between them. This CDR3 has 15 amino acids. CDR1 SGHRS and CDR2 YFSETQ come from the germline V gene. CDR3 DNA sequence: TGCGCCAGCAGCTTGGGGGGTATCAAGGCAGATACGCAGTATTTT. It encodes CASSLGGIKADTQYF.

This clone was seen a handful of times. The rearrangement uses TRBV7-2 and TRBJ2-3; weak D call: TRBD1 (5 bases). From germline, CDR1 is SGHTA and CDR2 FQGNSA. V lost 5 bases to trimming and J lost 2 bases, with 14 bases between them. The CDR3 consists of 15 residues. In nucleotides, the CDR3 is TGTGCCAGCAGCCTCAGGACACCCGACACAGATACGCAGTATTTT. It translates to CASSLRTPDTDTQYF.

This rearrangement joins TRBV7-9 to TRBJ2-7, with D perhaps matching TRBD2 (6 bases). V lost 3 bases to trimming and J lost 3 bases, with 12 bases between them. The germline CDR1 and CDR2 sequences are SEHNR and FQNEAQ (reference sequence). This CDR3 has 14 residues. CDR3 DNA: TGTGCCAGCAGCTTCGGGGGAGCGAGCTACGAGCAGTACTTC. This encodes CASSFGGASYEQYF.